These 21 T cell receptor beta chains were all obtained from the same sample, sequenced in a study of cytomegalovirus exposure and HLA in healthy donors. PCR was performed using 60 Vbeta and 13 Jbeta primers. Repertoires were generated with immunoSEQ multiplex PCR, while TCRdb's copy carries only in-frame clones and drops some. Among around 180,000 clones, roughly 80% were seen once, and the ten largest hold around 4.9%. The sequencing input was PBMCs. The receptors derive from a man younger than 30 in good health and CMV-seronegative.

The chain combines TRBV18 with TRBJ1-2; tentatively, D is TRBD1 (5 bases). The CDR3 spans 12 residues. Looked up from germline, CDR1 is KGHSH and CDR2 is LQKENI. Trimming removed 3 bases at V and 6 bases at J, with 8 bases between. The CDR3 is CASSPGEDGYTF. The CDR3 nucleotides read TGTGCCAGCTCACCGGGGGAGGATGGCTACACCTTC.

This sequence joins TRBV18 and TRBJ1-3; D is perhaps TRBD1 (6 bases). With 5 bases removed from V and 3 bases from J, the gap between germline ends came to 8 bases. The CDR3 has 13 residues. The germline gives CDR1 KGHSH, CDR2 LQKENI. The CDR3 is CASSSGDGNTIYF. CDR3 DNA: TGTGCCAGCTCATCAGGGGATGGAAACACCATATATTTT. The full variable domain, completed using reference TRBV18 and TRBJ1-3, is NAGVMQNPRHLVRRRGQEARLRCSPMKGHSHVYWYRQLPEEGLKFMVYLQKENIIDESGMPKERFSAEFPKEGPSILRIQQVVRGDSAAYFCASSSGDGNTIYFGEGSWLTVV.

The chain combines TRBV9 with TRBJ2-2, with 7 bases aligning to TRBD2. The CDR3 contains 16 residues. V lost 2 bases and J lost 4; bases outside the gene matches: 8. Germline CDR1 and CDR2: SGDLS and YYNGEE. In DNA form, the CDR3 reads TGTGCCAGCAGCGTCGGGGGGAGGACAAGCACCGGGGAGCTGTTTTTT. It translates to CASSVGGRTSTGELFF. Drawing the rest from reference TRBV9 and TRBJ2-2, the complete variable domain is DSGVTQTPKHLITATGQRVTLRCSPRSGDLSVYWYQQSLDQGLQFLIQYYNGEERAKGNILERFSAQQFPDLHSELNLSSLELGDSALYFCASSVGGRTSTGELFFGEGSRLTVL.

V and J are TRBV4-3 and TRBJ1-1; a weak D match, TRBD1 (5 bases). The length of the CDR3 is 13 residues. V dropped 0 bases and J dropped 5 bases, with 7 bases sitting between them. The germline V gene encodes CDR1 LGHNA and CDR2 YSLEER. The CDR3 bases are TGCGCCAGCAGCCAAGATAAGGGGACTGAAGCTTTCTTT. As protein: CASSQDKGTEAFF.

The chain uses TRBV6-6 and TRBJ2-5; 8 bases align to TRBD1. V was clipped by 6 bases and J by 5 bases; unmatched bases: 11. There are 15 residues in the CDR3. Germline CDR1 and CDR2: MNHNY and SVGAGI (reference sequence). CDR3 sequence: CASRPELRDRETQYF. CDR3 sequence (DNA): TGTGCCAGCAGACCAGAGCTCCGGGACAGGGAGACCCAGTACTTC.

For the CDR3, the DNA is TGCGCCAGCAGCCAAGAAGCCGGGACTAGGGTCAATGAGCAGTTCTTC. Translation: CASSQEAGTRVNEQFF. The gene calls are TRBV4-3 and TRBJ2-1; 8 bases map to TRBD2. The length of the CDR3 is 16 residues. The trim removed 0 bases at V and 6 bases at J, leaving 7 bases unmatched. Germline-derived CDR1 and CDR2 are LGHNA and YSLEER.

The J gene is TRBJ2-3, the V gene TRBV18; 11 bases fit TRBD2. Germline lookup yields CDR1 KGHSH and CDR2 LQKENI. The CDR3 is made up of 16 amino acids. V lost 6 bases, J lost 2 bases, and 7 bases stayed unmatched. Here the CDR3 DNA reads TGTGCCAGCTCGCCGACTAGCGGGACCCTCACAGATACGCAGTATTTT. Protein sequence: CASSPTSGTLTDTQYF.

The chain joins TRBV5-1 to TRBJ2-5; D is perhaps TRBD2 (6 bases). CDR1 is SGHRS and CDR2 is YFSETQ in the germline V gene. The length of the CDR3 is 14 residues. The V end lost 4 bases, the J end lost 5 bases, and 15 bases lay between the germline ends. The CDR3, as DNA: TGCGCCAGCAGCCCCGGCCGACTAGTGGAGACCCAGTACTTC. Its translation: CASSPGRLVETQYF.

V is TRBV4-1 and J is TRBJ1-5; no definite D call. The CDR3 extends over 14 amino acids. Per the germline V gene, CDR1 is MGHRA and CDR2 is YSYEKL. V dropped 0 bases and J dropped 9 bases, with 12 bases sitting between them. The CDR3 protein is CASSQDRELGPQHF. CDR3 in DNA: TGCGCCAGCAGCCAAGACCGAGAACTCGGGCCCCAGCATTTT.

The chain is built from TRBV29-1 and TRBJ1-2; 7 bases align to TRBD1. Germline trimming cut 8 bases from V and 3 bases from J; bases unmatched to any gene: 12. Germline V gene lookup returns CDR1 SQVTM and CDR2 ANQGSEA. This CDR3 region has 14 residues. DNA of the CDR3: TGCAGCACCGACAGGGTGCAAGACGACTATGGCTACACCTTC. Amino acid sequence: CSTDRVQDDYGYTF.

This clone was picked up a small number of times. The chain joins TRBV14 to TRBJ1-1; D possibly corresponds to TRBD1 (6 bases). The CDR3 runs 15 residues. The germline V gene encodes CDR1 SGHDN and CDR2 FVKESK. With 2 bases removed from V and 2 bases from J, the gap between germline ends came to 12 bases. The CDR3 region is CASSQLQGANTEAFF. The CDR3 nucleotides are TGTGCCAGCAGCCAACTACAGGGAGCCAACACTGAAGCTTTCTTT.

This clone is a singleton in its sample. The J gene is TRBJ2-5, the V gene TRBV7-8; 7 nucleotides agree with TRBD1. CDR1 is SGHVS, CDR2 FQNEAQ, per germline. J gave up 3 bases and V 1 base, and 5 bases lay outside the gene matches. CDR3 size: 15 residues. The CDR3 bases are TGTGCCAGCAGCTTAGTACCCGACAGGGAAGAGACCCAGTACTTC. Protein: CASSLVPDREETQYF.

The rearrangement joins TRBV9 to TRBJ1-2, with 9 bases aligning to TRBD1. CDR1 is SGDLS, CDR2 YYNGEE, per germline. V gave up 4 bases and J gave up 4 bases; unmatched junction bases: 11. The CDR3 is 16 amino acids. The CDR3 DNA follows: TGTGCCAGCAGCCCTCAGGGACAGGGTTTGATCTATGGCTACACCTTC. This translates into CASSPQGQGLIYGYTF.

The chain uses TRBV19 and TRBJ2-7; D is ambiguous. The ends were cut back, 6 bases at V and 6 bases at J, with 15 bases in the middle. Per germline, CDR1 LNHDA and CDR2 SQIVND (reference sequence). The CDR3 consists of 13 residues. This CDR3 is CASRGPGLGEQYF. The CDR3 bases are TGTGCCAGTAGGGGCCCAGGATTGGGCGAGCAGTACTTC.

The chain carries TRBV25-1 and TRBJ2-7; the D gene is possibly TRBD1 (6 bases). The CDR3 sequence is 15 residues long. The V end lost 0 bases, the J end lost 0 bases, and 9 bases lay between the germline ends. Germline-derived CDR1 and CDR2 are MGHDK and SYGVNS. The DNA for the CDR3 is TGTGCCAGCAGTGAATATTCAGGGGCCTCCTACGAGCAGTACTTC. Amino acids: CASSEYSGASYEQYF.

The genes are TRBV29-1 and TRBJ1-1; tentatively, D is TRBD1 (5 bases). The V and J ends lost 6 bases and 2 bases respectively, with 16 bases between them. Germline CDR1 is SQVTM and CDR2 is ANQGSEA. CDR3 length equals 14 residues. CDR3 sequence reads: CSVLSGQGNTEAFF. CDR3 coding DNA: TGCAGCGTACTTTCTGGGCAGGGAAACACTGAAGCTTTCTTT.

CDR3 protein: CSVTGTPNTEAFF. In nucleotides, the CDR3 is TGCAGCGTAACAGGGACGCCTAACACTGAAGCTTTCTTT. The V and J genes are TRBV29-1 and TRBJ1-1, with D perhaps TRBD1 (6 bases). The germline V gene encodes CDR1 SQVTM and CDR2 ANQGSEA. The CDR3 spans 13 residues. V was trimmed by 6 bases and J by 2 bases, leaving 13 bases between them.

This chain uses TRBV6-1 with TRBJ2-1, with D tentatively TRBD2 (6 bases). This CDR3 is 15 amino acids long. V shed 6 bases and J shed 6 bases, with 18 bases lying between them. Per germline, CDR1 MNHNS and CDR2 SASEGT. The CDR3 DNA is TGTGCCAGCAGGTTCCTCCGTGTGGGGGGCAATGAGCAGTTCTTC. Its protein is CASRFLRVGGNEQFF.

This clone was found a few times. This chain connects TRBV6-6 to TRBJ1-5; the D gene is possibly TRBD1 (5 bases). Germline CDR1 MNHNY, CDR2 SVGAGI (reference sequence). The CDR3 is 15 amino acids. V was trimmed by 4 bases and J by 3 bases, leaving 13 bases between them. CDR3 amino acids: CASSSHRQSNQPQHF. CDR3 sequence (DNA): TGTGCCAGCAGTTCTCACCGACAGTCCAATCAGCCCCAGCATTTT.

This clone was observed a few times. The V gene is TRBV9, the J gene TRBJ1-4, with D perhaps matching TRBD1 (5 bases). CDR1 is SGDLS, CDR2 YYNGEE, per germline. CDR3 length: 14 residues. V shed 7 bases and J shed 7 bases, with 17 bases lying between them. In DNA, the CDR3 is TGTGCCAGCGCCATGGGGCAGGGATTTGAAAAACTGTTTTTT. Its protein product is CASAMGQGFEKLFF.

The V gene is TRBV23-1, the J gene TRBJ2-7, with 11 bases aligning to TRBD2. TRBV23-1 is sorted into the ORF group, with uncertain function. V was clipped by 2 bases and J by 0 bases; unmatched bases: 6. The CDR3 length is 17 residues. CDR3 in amino acids: CASSQGTSGLSSYEQYF. DNA for the CDR3: TGCGCCAGCAGTCAAGGGACTAGCGGTCTCAGCTCCTACGAGCAGTACTTC.